The sequence of this T cell receptor beta chain was determined in a study of PD-1 blockade in classical Hodgkin lymphoma. Across the study: The patients were dosed with nivolumab 3 mg/kg, infused intravenously every 2 weeks. Overall study findings and caveats: Healthy donors were reported to have higher baseline TCR diversity than newly diagnosed patients.

As to this clone: Its antigen is not identified.

This CDR3 spans 16 amino acids. Trimming shortened V by 5 bases and J by 2 bases, and 16 bases separated the two germline ends. Germline V gives CDR1 SEHNR, CDR2 FQNEAQ (reference sequence). Only in-frame clones appear in the TCRdb table, and some are missing; sequencing was by immunoSEQ multiplex PCR. The sample gives about 60,000 clones, about 89% of which show up once; over 9% is in the top ten. As to time point: cycle 4 day 1 (C4D1), after more than five weeks of nivolumab. The patients all showed relapse after autologous stem cell transplantation, while their brentuximab vedotin exposure varied.

This chain uses TRBV7-9 with TRBJ1-5, with unresolved D. The TCR comes from a human donor with classical Hodgkin lymphoma. Here the sequenced sample was peripheral blood mononuclear cells (PBMCs), taken before the fourth cycle of nivolumab. The CDR3 loop reads CASSLLRGKRNQPQHF. CDR3 in DNA: TGTGCCAGCAGCCTTTTACGAGGAAAACGCAATCAGCCCCAGCATTTT.